One and the same sample provided the 23 T cell receptor beta chains below, sequenced in a study of blood T cell repertoires in COVID-19. The table came from immunoSEQ multiplex PCR; TCRdb's copy has only in-frame clones and leaves some out. The sample yields roughly 200,000 clones, 85% to 90% seen once. The sequenced sample consisted of peripheral blood. The receptors shown here come from a person aged 70 to 85 with COVID-19, enrolled during active disease.

The genes are TRBV10-3 and TRBJ2-1; the D gene is possibly TRBD2 (6 bases). With 4 bases removed from V and 7 bases from J, the gap between germline ends came to 14 bases. CDR1 is ENHRY, CDR2 SYGVKD, per germline. This CDR3 has 14 residues. In DNA, the CDR3 is TGTGCCATCAGTGGTGGAGGGGTGGGGAATGAGCAGTTCTTC. The encoded protein is CAISGGGVGNEQFF.

The chain is built from TRBV19 and TRBJ1-2; tentatively, D is TRBD1 (6 bases). The CDR3 runs 12 residues. In germline, CDR1 is LNHDA, CDR2 SQIVND (reference sequence). V was trimmed by 4 bases and J by 7 bases, leaving 10 bases between them. The DNA of the CDR3 is TGTGCCAGTAGTAAACAGGGCTTTGGCTACACCTTC. Translation gives CASSKQGFGYTF. The full variable domain, rest sourced from reference TRBV19 and TRBJ1-2, is DGGITQSPKYLFRKEGQNVTLSCEQNLNHDAMYWYRQDPGQGLRLIYYSQIVNDFQKGDIAEGYSVSREKKESFPLTVTSAQKNPTAFYLCASSKQGFGYTFGSGTRLTVV.

J is TRBJ2-1 and V is TRBV7-9; 7 nucleotides agree with TRBD2. V shed 1 base, J shed 3 bases, and the junction held 6 bases outside the gene matches. The CDR3 loop spans 16 amino acids. Per the germline V gene, CDR1 is SEHNR and CDR2 is FQNEAQ (reference sequence). The CDR3 protein is CASSLVGAGFYNEQFF. The CDR3 bases are TGTGCCAGCAGCTTAGTCGGAGCGGGATTCTACAATGAGCAGTTCTTC. Variable domain in full (rest from reference TRBV7-9 and TRBJ2-1): DTGVSQNPRHKITKRGQNVTFRCDPISEHNRLYWYRQTLGQGPEFLTYFQNEAQLEKSRLLSDRFSAERPKGSFSTLEIQRTEQGDSAMYLCASSLVGAGFYNEQFFGPGTRLTVL.

The gene calls are TRBV5-1 and TRBJ1-2; D not certain. Looked up from germline, CDR1 is SGHRS and CDR2 is YFSETQ. Deletions cut 5 bases from V and 4 bases from J, with 15 bases between. CDR3 length: 14 amino acids. The CDR3 region has the DNA TGCGCCAGCAGTTCTGGAATACAGATCTATGGCTACACCTTC. Its protein product is CASSSGIQIYGYTF.

The rearrangement links TRBV6-5 to TRBJ2-2, with 7 positions matching TRBD1. The CDR3 loop spans 15 amino acids. J was trimmed by 1 base and V by 5 bases; bases with no gene match: 4. Germline assignment: CDR1 MNHEY and CDR2 SVGAGI. As DNA, the CDR3 is TGTGCCAGCAGTATAGGGACAGTGAACACCGGGGAGCTGTTTTTT. This encodes CASSIGTVNTGELFF.

The CDR3 bases are TGTGCCAGCAGCTTAGTAACGGGGGGGCCCCAATACACCGGGGAGCTGTTTTTT. This translates into CASSLVTGGPQYTGELFF. The chain joins TRBV7-6 to TRBJ2-2; 8 nucleotides match TRBD2. With V trimmed by 1 base and J by 3 bases, 10 bases remained unmatched. The V gene's germline CDR1 is SGHVS and CDR2 FNYEAQ. CDR3 length: 18 residues.

This clone was observed a few times. CDR3 residues: CASSLAGTGNEQYF. In DNA, the CDR3 is TGTGCCAGCAGCTTAGCTGGGACAGGGAACGAGCAGTACTTC. The gene calls are TRBV7-9 and TRBJ2-7; 9 bases are shared with TRBD1. The CDR3 consists of 14 residues. The trim removed 0 bases at V and 5 bases at J, leaving 2 bases unmatched. Germline CDR1 is SEHNR and CDR2 is FQNEAQ (reference sequence).

The chain employs TRBV25-1 and TRBJ1-1; 7 bases agree with TRBD1. The ends lost 7 bases at V and 4 bases at J; junction bases unmatched: 6. The CDR3 spans 13 residues. CDR1 MGHDK and CDR2 SYGVNS come from the germline V gene. The CDR3 DNA is TGTGCCAGCACCCAGACAGGGAGCACTGAAGCTTTCTTT. This encodes CASTQTGSTEAFF.

The rearrangement links TRBV7-2 to TRBJ2-7, with D unresolved. CDR1 and CDR2 from the germline V gene are SGHTA and FQGNSA. The CDR3 is 17 residues long. V lost 2 bases and J lost 3, with 20 bases in between. This CDR3 is CASSLLLGVGRHYEQYF. The CDR3 region has the DNA TGTGCCAGCAGCTTACTTTTAGGAGTTGGCCGTCACTACGAGCAGTACTTC.

This clone was observed a handful of times. The V gene is TRBV7-8, the J gene TRBJ1-1, with a possible D match to TRBD1 (6 bases). V was trimmed by 5 bases and J by 3 bases, leaving 10 bases between them. CDR3 size: 13 residues. Germline V gives CDR1 SGHVS, CDR2 FQNEAQ. The CDR3 reads CASSPKGDTEAFF. For the CDR3, the DNA is TGTGCCAGCAGCCCAAAGGGGGACACTGAAGCTTTCTTT.

This rearrangement joins TRBV5-4 to TRBJ2-2; a possible D gene is TRBD1 (5 bases). Germline CDR1 SGHNT, CDR2 YYREEE (reference sequence). The CDR3 is 17 residues long. The V and J ends lost 3 bases and 0 bases respectively, with 15 bases between them. The CDR3 sequence: CASSSGPVVTNTGELFF. The CDR3, as DNA: TGTGCCAGCAGCTCAGGGCCAGTTGTTACGAACACCGGGGAGCTGTTTTTT.

The J gene is TRBJ2-6, the V gene TRBV4-3, with 7 bases aligning to TRBD1. V was clipped by 4 bases and J by 2 bases; unmatched bases: 2. The CDR3 contains 15 residues. The V gene's germline CDR1 is LGHNA and CDR2 YSLEER. The CDR3 is CASSLDRAGANVLTF. In DNA, the CDR3 is TGCGCCAGCAGCCTCGACAGGGCTGGGGCCAACGTCCTGACTTTC.

This rearrangement joins TRBV6-5 to TRBJ1-2; TRBD1 might be the D (5 bases). This CDR3 contains 15 residues. Trimming took off 0 bases at V and 4 bases at J, with 12 bases between the two ends. The germline V gene has CDR1 MNHEY and CDR2 SVGAGI. Here the CDR3 reads CASSYSKGSSYGYTF. CDR3 in DNA: TGTGCCAGCAGTTACTCGAAGGGGTCTTCCTATGGCTACACCTTC.

V gene TRBV5-1 combines with J gene TRBJ2-5; no reliable D call. V shed 0 bases and J shed 1 base, with 10 bases lying between them. This CDR3 contains 15 residues. From germline, CDR1 is SGHRS and CDR2 YFSETQ. The CDR3 loop reads CASSLETTRQETQYF. The CDR3 nucleotides are TGCGCCAGCAGCTTGGAAACTACTCGCCAAGAGACCCAGTACTTC. The full variable domain, completed using reference TRBV5-1 and TRBJ2-5, is KAGVTQTPRYLIKTRGQQVTLSCSPISGHRSVSWYQQTPGQGLQFLFEYFSETQRNKGNFPGRFSGRQFSNSRSEMNVSTLELGDSALYLCASSLETTRQETQYFGPGTRLLVL.

This sequence joins TRBV28 and TRBJ1-2, with no clear D. The V gene's germline CDR1 is MDHEN and CDR2 SYDVKM. CDR3 length: 12 residues. V was shortened by 5 bases and J by 4 bases, with 8 bases between the two germline ends. The CDR3 protein is CASSEEIYGYTF. CDR3 in DNA: TGTGCCAGCAGTGAGGAGATCTATGGCTACACCTTC.

The rearrangement uses TRBV6-5 and TRBJ2-7; perhaps TRBD1 as D (7 bases). The CDR3 extends over 16 amino acids. Looked up from germline, CDR1 is MNHEY and CDR2 is SVGAGI. Trimming shortened V by 4 bases and J by 3 bases, and 19 bases separated the two germline ends. The CDR3 nucleotides read TGTGCCAGCAGTTCGGATATCCCGCGGGACAGCTACGAGCAGTACTTC. Translating it yields CASSSDIPRDSYEQYF.

The chain combines TRBV5-1 with TRBJ2-7; 11 bases match TRBD1. Trimming removed 7 bases from V and 3 bases from J; junction bases left unmatched: 9. This CDR3 is built from 15 residues. Germline V lookup: CDR1 SGHRS, CDR2 YFSETQ. Here the CDR3 reads CASGLGQGGHYEQYF. DNA for the CDR3: TGCGCCAGCGGGTTGGGACAGGGGGGTCACTACGAGCAGTACTTC. Full variable domain (outside the CDR3, taken from reference TRBV5-1 and TRBJ2-7): KAGVTQTPRYLIKTRGQQVTLSCSPISGHRSVSWYQQTPGQGLQFLFEYFSETQRNKGNFPGRFSGRQFSNSRSEMNVSTLELGDSALYLCASGLGQGGHYEQYFGPGTRLTVT.

The gene calls are TRBV7-8 and TRBJ2-7; 9 nucleotides line up with TRBD1. Germline V gives CDR1 SGHVS, CDR2 FQNEAQ. CDR3 size: 14 residues. V trimming: 5 bases; J trimming: 8 bases; junction bases outside the gene matches: 10. DNA for the CDR3: TGTGCCAGCAGCCCCGGGACAGGGCATAGCAAGCAGTACTTC. As protein: CASSPGTGHSKQYF.

V usage is TRBV7-9 and J usage is TRBJ2-3; possible D gene TRBD2, 6 bases. Trimming took off 6 bases at V and 6 bases at J, with 16 bases between the two ends. This CDR3 is built from 14 residues. CDR1 and CDR2 (germline): SEHNR, FQNEAQ (reference sequence). The CDR3 DNA is TGTGCCAGCAGACTATCCCGGGACTTCGATACGCAGTATTTT. Translation: CASRLSRDFDTQYF.

The chain links TRBV6-4 to TRBJ1-5; D gene uncertain. CDR3 length equals 17 residues. Germline CDR1 and CDR2: MRHNA and SNTAGT. V was clipped by 4 bases and J by 2 bases, with 18 bases between them. The DNA for the CDR3 is TGTGCCAGCAGTGCCCCGCCCAGGATCGTTGGCAATCAGCCCCAGCATTTT. Translated, it gives CASSAPPRIVGNQPQHF.

The V call is TRBV7-8, the J call TRBJ2-5; perhaps TRBD1 as D (5 bases). CDR3 length equals 14 residues. CDR1 and CDR2 from the germline V gene are SGHVS and FQNEAQ. V gave up 5 bases and J gave up 2 bases, with 12 bases separating them. The CDR3 loop reads CASSVVDTQETQYF. As DNA, the CDR3 is TGTGCCAGCAGCGTAGTGGACACTCAAGAGACCCAGTACTTC. Full variable domain (remainder filled in from reference TRBV7-8 and TRBJ2-5): GAGVSQSPRYKVAKRGQDVALRCDPISGHVSLFWYQQALGQGPEFLTYFQNEAQLDKSGLPSDRFFAERPEGSVSTLKIQRTQQEDSAVYLCASSVVDTQETQYFGPGTRLLVL.

The rearrangement uses TRBV19 and TRBJ1-5; D gene unclear. The ends were cut back, 8 bases at V and 2 bases at J, with 22 bases in the middle. This CDR3 contains 17 residues. Looked up from germline, CDR1 is LNHDA and CDR2 is SQIVND (reference sequence). The CDR3 bases are TGTGCCAGTCCTCCTTCCGCCAATTGGCATGGCAATCAGCCCCAGCATTTT. Its translation: CASPPSANWHGNQPQHF.

This clone was counted only a few times. The chain carries TRBV7-3 and TRBJ1-1; D ambiguous. Germline V CDR1 and CDR2: SGHTA, FQGTGA. The V and J ends lost 2 bases and 0 bases respectively, with 4 bases between them. The CDR3 has 13 residues. DNA for the CDR3: TGTGCCAGCAGCTTACACATGAACACTGAAGCTTTCTTT. It translates to CASSLHMNTEAFF. The full variable domain, completed using reference TRBV7-3 and TRBJ1-1, is GAGVSQTPSNKVTEKGKYVELRCDPISGHTALYWYRQSLGQGPEFLIYFQGTGAADDSGLPNDRFFAVRPEGSVSTLKIQRTERGDSAVYLCASSLHMNTEAFFGQGTRLTVV.